The 11 T cell receptor beta chains given below trace back to one sample, sequenced in a study of cytomegalovirus exposure and HLA in healthy donors. Libraries were prepared by immunoSEQ multiplex PCR; TCRdb keeps only in-frame clonotypes and omits some of them. Here the sample spans 250,000 to 300,000 clones, 80% to 90% being singletons. Sequencing was carried out using PBMCs. The receptor set was obtained from a woman under 30 in good health and CMV-seronegative.

The CDR3 bases are TGTGCTAGTGGTTTGTCTCGGACAGGGAGCGACGAGCAGTACTTC. It translates to CASGLSRTGSDEQYF. The chain joins TRBV12-5 to TRBJ2-7, with 8 nucleotides matching TRBD1. Germline CDR1 reads LGHNT; CDR2 reads FRNRAP. This CDR3 region has 15 residues. V dropped 2 bases and J dropped 5; count of bases not matched to a gene: 8.

This clone has just one count. The V and J genes are TRBV7-6 and TRBJ1-4, with D possibly being TRBD1 (5 bases). The V gene lost 7 bases and the J gene lost 0 bases, with 12 bases spanning the gap. Germline assignment: CDR1 SGHVS and CDR2 FNYEAQ. The CDR3 contains 15 residues. The CDR3 sequence is CASTSTVATNEKLFF. The CDR3 DNA follows: TGTGCCAGCACCTCGACAGTTGCAACTAATGAAAAACTGTTTTTT.

This chain joins TRBV6-1 and TRBJ1-5; 7 bases match TRBD1. The CDR3 is 16 residues long. The V gene's germline CDR1 is MNHNS and CDR2 SASEGT. The trim removed 4 bases at V and 5 bases at J, leaving 11 bases unmatched. The CDR3 sequence is CASSGKDRTAYQPQHF. The CDR3 DNA sequence: TGTGCCAGCAGTGGAAAGGACAGGACAGCCTATCAGCCCCAGCATTTT.

The chain employs TRBV5-1 and TRBJ2-3; 9 positions agree with TRBD2. The CDR3 runs to 17 residues. The J segment lost 2 bases and the V segment lost 3 bases, leaving 10 bases of the junction unmatched. Germline CDR1 reads SGHRS; CDR2 reads YFSETQ. The CDR3 loop is CASSSRGSGGYTDTQYF. Here the CDR3 DNA reads TGCGCCAGCAGCTCCCGGGGTAGCGGGGGATACACAGATACGCAGTATTTT. The full variable domain, rest sourced from reference TRBV5-1 and TRBJ2-3, is KAGVTQTPRYLIKTRGQQVTLSCSPISGHRSVSWYQQTPGQGLQFLFEYFSETQRNKGNFPGRFSGRQFSNSRSEMNVSTLELGDSALYLCASSSRGSGGYTDTQYFGPGTRLTVL.

The genes are TRBV5-1 and TRBJ2-7; TRBD2 aligns across 11 bases. Germline values: CDR1 SGHRS, CDR2 YFSETQ. V shed 0 bases, J shed 5 bases, and the junction held 10 bases outside the gene matches. The length of the CDR3 is 17 residues. CDR3 amino acids: CASSLVLAGGPLNEQYF. CDR3 sequence (DNA): TGCGCCAGCAGCTTGGTATTAGCGGGAGGGCCGCTCAACGAGCAGTACTTC.

The chain combines TRBV7-2 with TRBJ2-7; 8 bases are a match to TRBD1. This CDR3 contains 15 residues. Germline V lookup: CDR1 SGHTA, CDR2 FQGNSA. The junction had 11 bases not matched to a gene; V was cut back by 6 bases and J by 4 bases. The CDR3 region has the DNA TGTGCCAGCAGACCGGACAGGGCCGGCGGGTACGAGCAGTACTTC. It is translated as CASRPDRAGGYEQYF.

The rearrangement joins TRBV19 to TRBJ2-1; no reliable D call. The germline gives CDR1 LNHDA, CDR2 SQIVND (reference sequence). CDR3 length equals 12 residues. The V gene lost 2 bases and the J gene lost 3 bases, with 2 bases spanning the gap. The CDR3 spells CASSILYNEQFF. CDR3 DNA sequence: TGTGCCAGTAGTATACTCTACAATGAGCAGTTCTTC.

The chain is built from TRBV5-1 and TRBJ1-1; 8 bases fit TRBD1. Germline V gene data show CDR1 as SGHRS and CDR2 as YFSETQ. V dropped 2 bases and J dropped 1; count of bases not matched to a gene: 4. The CDR3 consists of 15 residues. CDR3 in amino acids: CASSLGGTGNTEAFF. In DNA, the CDR3 is TGCGCCAGCAGCTTAGGGGGGACAGGGAACACTGAAGCTTTCTTT.

This chain connects TRBV7-2 to TRBJ2-1; TRBD2 matches 12 bases. Germline V gene data show CDR1 as SGHTA and CDR2 as FQGNSA. After removal of 5 bases from V and 10 bases from J, the junction contained 12 bases not matched to a gene. The CDR3 contains 16 residues. The CDR3 nucleotides are TGTGCCAGCAGCGGGGGACTAGCGGGCGCCCAAGAAGAGCAGTTCTTC. It is translated as CASSGGLAGAQEEQFF.

Details on this clone: An end of the junction differs from the germline gene, which may be a read error. J is TRBJ2-7 and V is TRBV11-3, with 7 bases identical to TRBD1. There are 11 residues in the CDR3. Germline V lookup: CDR1 SGHNT, CDR2 YENEEA. The CDR3 nucleotides read TGTGCCAGCAGCTTAGGGGGACAGCCCTTCTTC. Residues: CASSLGGQPFF.

The rearrangement joins TRBV28 to TRBJ2-7; tentatively, D is TRBD1 (6 bases). Trimming shortened V by 6 bases and J by 4 bases, and 10 bases separated the two germline ends. This CDR3 is built from 12 residues. Germline CDR1 and CDR2: MDHEN and SYDVKM. The CDR3 protein is CASSIQGYEQYF. CDR3 in DNA: TGTGCCAGCAGCATTCAGGGGTACGAGCAGTACTTC.